This TCR beta chain was retrieved from a study of shared clonotypes between healthy human individuals. TCRdb's copy holds only in-frame clones and misses some; the assay was immunoSEQ multiplex PCR. Of about 2.4 million clones in the sample, about 92% were seen once. Trimming took 5 bases from V and 4 from J, leaving 10 bases between them. This CDR3 comprises 13 residues. Germline V lookup: CDR1 LNHDA, CDR2 SQIVND (reference sequence). The gene calls are TRBV19 and TRBJ2-3; D unclear. The clonotype was recovered from a man between 18 and 29 years old in good health. Sequenced input: naive CD4+ T cells sorted from blood. Subset of the sample: CD45RA+ positively selected. As DNA, the CDR3 is TGTGCCAGTAGTGAACTGCTCCCAGATACGCAGTATTTT. Its translation is CASSELLPDTQYF.